Included here is one TCR beta chain sequence, with context. Original data processing: Nucleated cell number was recorded as an estimate derived from reference gene primer amplification. Profiling relied on immunoSEQ multiplex PCR, and the TCRdb table lists in-frame clones only, not all of them. V and J calls and clone size are copied from that table; D and trimming were computed from the DNA. The data show 300,000 to 400,000 clones, 90% to 95% seen once. These data belong to a study of blood T cell repertoires in COVID-19. About the research overall: The United States, Italy and Spain were the sources of the acute and convalescent COVID-19 samples. The cDNA or gDNA used as material had been derived from T cells, B-cell-depleted T cells, or PBMCs.

Source material: peripheral blood. The TCR was taken from a woman under 30 who had recovered from COVID-19.

The CDR3 DNA sequence: TGTGCCAGCAGCTTAGGACAGGGGAGCGTCGGGGCTTTCTTT. It yields the protein CASSLGQGSVGAFF. The chain couples TRBV11-3 to TRBJ1-1; 8 nucleotides line up with TRBD1. The CDR3 loop spans 14 amino acids. Germline V gene sequence: CDR1 SGHNT, CDR2 YENEEA. After removal of 1 base from V and 11 bases from J, the junction contained 9 bases not matched to a gene.